Described below is a single TCR beta chain sequence and its context. Antigen specificity is unknown. This sample is part of a study of T-cell memory formation after mild COVID-19. Study background: TCR clusters were largely donor specific.

Points from the study as a whole: Mainly in CM and EM were contracting CD4+ clones; CD8+ were in EMRA. Clones contracting day 15 to 85 were balanced CD4/CD8; later expanders leaned CD4+.

With V trimmed by 6 bases and J by 8 bases, 12 bases remained unmatched. This CDR3 is 15 amino acids long. UMIs and sample barcodes were carried by the TCR alpha and TCR beta cDNA libraries that 5'RACE produced using constant-segment primers. TCRdb analysed the 5' RACE reads with MiXCR anew, one entry per CDR3 protein. The sample shows 150,000 to 200,000 distinct CDR3 sequences, approximately 10% of them seen only once. The material sequenced was PBMCs or a T cell subset sorted from them (not recorded which). The sequence was obtained from a man between 18 and 29 years old who had mild COVID-19 (a few samples of this study predate the infection). Cell type and time point are not known. The V gene is TRBV12-3 or TRBV12-4, the J gene TRBJ2-1, with 8 bases identical to TRBD2. The chain's CDR3 is CASSREGLVVYEQFF. CDR3 DNA sequence: TGTGCCAGCAGCCGGGAGGGACTAGTAGTCTATGAGCAGTTCTTC.